The present T cell receptor beta chain was sequenced within a study of blood T cells in healthy people across ages. Ranging in age from roughly 6 to 100, the donors were healthy Caucasian individuals from Russia. A second roughly 7 to 12 cycle PCR used barcoded and J-beta primers. TCRdb recomputed calls from the 5' RACE reads with MiXCR, one row per CDR3 protein. In the table there are 1.5 million to 2 million distinct CDR3 sequences, approximately 50% of which are singletons. Findings and limits, study-wide: Investigators treated diversity estimates from one million T cells as underestimates.

V gave up 1 base and J gave up 8 bases, with 11 bases separating them. Germline V gene data show CDR1 as SEHNR and CDR2 as FQNEAQ (reference sequence). The CDR3 is made up of 13 amino acids. This clonotype was seen a handful of times. Antigen specificity is unknown. The source is a woman aged 40-49 years in good health. J is TRBJ1-2 and V is TRBV7-9; D is possibly TRBD1 (5 bases). Sequenced sample: blood. CDR3 in amino acids: CASSLGGAEGYTF. CDR3 nucleotides: TGTGCCAGCAGCTTAGGAGGGGCGGAAGGCTACACCTTC.